The entry below gives a single T cell receptor beta chain sequence along with its context. This sample was included in a study of human T cells and chemical hapten exposure. The CDR3 is 14 amino acids. Trimming left V 6 bases short and J 6 bases short, with 17 bases between. Germline CDR1 and CDR2: LNHNV and YYDKDF (reference sequence). TCRdb reanalysed the RACE reads using MiXCR and keeps one entry per CDR3 protein. The top ten hold 2.9% of the sample, which has tens of thousands of distinct CDR3 sequences, roughly 8% seen once. The time point: healthy volunteer bleed at 2 weeks. Unfractionated whole blood served as the source for total RNA extraction.

The sequencing input was whole blood. The origin of this receptor is a female donor in good health. Some clones in this sample may be carry-over from other donors' samples. The genes are TRBV15 and TRBJ1-1; a possible D gene is TRBD1 (5 bases). The CDR3 sequence is CATRTALAGSEAFF. Here the CDR3 DNA reads TGTGCCACCAGGACAGCCTTGGCAGGGTCTGAAGCTTTCTTT.